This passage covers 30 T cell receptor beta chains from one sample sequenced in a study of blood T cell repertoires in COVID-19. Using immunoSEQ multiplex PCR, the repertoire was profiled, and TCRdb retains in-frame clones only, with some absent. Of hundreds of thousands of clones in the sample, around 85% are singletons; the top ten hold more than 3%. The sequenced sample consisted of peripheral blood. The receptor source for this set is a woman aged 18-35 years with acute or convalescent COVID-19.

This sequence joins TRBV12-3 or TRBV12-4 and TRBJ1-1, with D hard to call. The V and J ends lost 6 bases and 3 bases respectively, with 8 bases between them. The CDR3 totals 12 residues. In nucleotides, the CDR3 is TGTGCCAGCAGGAACACACACACTGAAGCTTTCTTT. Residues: CASRNTHTEAFF.

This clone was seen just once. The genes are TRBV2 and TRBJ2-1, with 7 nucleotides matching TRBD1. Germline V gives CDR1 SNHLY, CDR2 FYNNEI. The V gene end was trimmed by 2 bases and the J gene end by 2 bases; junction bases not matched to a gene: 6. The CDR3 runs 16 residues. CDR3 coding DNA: TGTGCCAGCAGTGAAAGAGGGGGCCCCCCCTACAATGAGCAGTTCTTC. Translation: CASSERGGPPYNEQFF. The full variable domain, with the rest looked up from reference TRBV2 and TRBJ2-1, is EPEVTQTPSHQVTQMGQEVILRCVPISNHLYFYWYRQILGQKVEFLVSFYNNEISEKSEIFDDQFSVERPDGSNFTLKIRSTKLEDSAMYFCASSERGGPPYNEQFFGPGTRLTVL.

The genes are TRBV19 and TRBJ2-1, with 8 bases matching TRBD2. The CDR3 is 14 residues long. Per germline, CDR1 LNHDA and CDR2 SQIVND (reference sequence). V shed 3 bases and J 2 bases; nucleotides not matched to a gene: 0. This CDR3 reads CASSMRGAYNEQFF. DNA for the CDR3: TGTGCCAGTAGTATGCGGGGGGCCTACAATGAGCAGTTCTTC.

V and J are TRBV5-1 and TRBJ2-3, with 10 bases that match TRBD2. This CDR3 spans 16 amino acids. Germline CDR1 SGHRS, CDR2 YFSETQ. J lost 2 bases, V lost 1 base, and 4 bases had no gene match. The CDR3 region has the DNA TGCGCCAGCAGCTTGAGAGCGGGGGGGAACACAGATACGCAGTATTTT. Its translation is CASSLRAGGNTDTQYF.

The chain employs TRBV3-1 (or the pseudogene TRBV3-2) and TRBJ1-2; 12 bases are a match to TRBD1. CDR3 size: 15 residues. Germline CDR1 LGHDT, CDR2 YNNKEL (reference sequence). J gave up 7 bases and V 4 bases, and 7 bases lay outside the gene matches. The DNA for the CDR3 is TGTGCCAGCAGCCTGCCCGGGACAGGGGGCGTTGGCTACACCTTC. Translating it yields CASSLPGTGGVGYTF.

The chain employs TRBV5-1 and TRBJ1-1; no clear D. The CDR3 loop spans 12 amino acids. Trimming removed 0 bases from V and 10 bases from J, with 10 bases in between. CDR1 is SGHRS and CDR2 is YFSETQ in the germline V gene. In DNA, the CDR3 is TGCGCCAGCAGCTTGGGTGACTCTCCAGCTTTCTTT. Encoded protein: CASSLGDSPAFF.

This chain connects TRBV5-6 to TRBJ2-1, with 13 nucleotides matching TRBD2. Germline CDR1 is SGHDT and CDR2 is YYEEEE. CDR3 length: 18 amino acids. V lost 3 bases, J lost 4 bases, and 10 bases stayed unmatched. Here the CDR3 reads CASSWGLAGPSPYNEQFF. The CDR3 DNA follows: TGTGCCAGCAGCTGGGGACTAGCGGGACCGAGCCCTTACAATGAGCAGTTCTTC.

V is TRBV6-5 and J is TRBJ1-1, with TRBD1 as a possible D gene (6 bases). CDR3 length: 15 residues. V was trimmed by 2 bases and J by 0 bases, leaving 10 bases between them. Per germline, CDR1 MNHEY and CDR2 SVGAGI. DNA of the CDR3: TGTGCCAGCAGTTACAATAGGGACATGAACACTGAAGCTTTCTTT. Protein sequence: CASSYNRDMNTEAFF.

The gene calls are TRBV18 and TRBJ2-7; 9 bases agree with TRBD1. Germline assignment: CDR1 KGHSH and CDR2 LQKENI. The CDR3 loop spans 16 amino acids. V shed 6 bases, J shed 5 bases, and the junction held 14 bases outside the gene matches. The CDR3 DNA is TGTGCCAGCTCTCTCAATTCCGGGACAGGGTCGGACGAGCAGTACTTC. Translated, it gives CASSLNSGTGSDEQYF.

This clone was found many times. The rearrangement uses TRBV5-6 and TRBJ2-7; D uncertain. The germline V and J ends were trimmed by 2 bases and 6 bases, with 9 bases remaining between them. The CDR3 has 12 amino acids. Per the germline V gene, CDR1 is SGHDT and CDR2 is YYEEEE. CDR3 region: CASSFADREQYF. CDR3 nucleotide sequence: TGTGCCAGCAGCTTCGCAGATCGCGAGCAGTACTTC.

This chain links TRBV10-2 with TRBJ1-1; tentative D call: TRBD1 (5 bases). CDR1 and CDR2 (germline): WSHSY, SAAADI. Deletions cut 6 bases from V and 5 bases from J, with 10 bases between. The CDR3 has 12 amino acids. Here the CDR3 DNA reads TGCGCCAGCAGGGGGCACTTGACTGAAGCTTTCTTT. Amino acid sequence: CASRGHLTEAFF.

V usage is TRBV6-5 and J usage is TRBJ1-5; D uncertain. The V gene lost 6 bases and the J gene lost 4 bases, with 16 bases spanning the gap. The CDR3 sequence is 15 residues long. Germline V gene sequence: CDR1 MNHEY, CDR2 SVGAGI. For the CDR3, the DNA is TGTGCCAGCAGCATCCGACGGGGAGGGAATCAGCCCCAGCATTTT. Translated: CASSIRRGGNQPQHF.

CDR3 in amino acids: CASSPRGLSVVIDEQFF. The CDR3 DNA reads as TGTGCCAGCAGCCCACGGGGACTATCTGTGGTGATCGATGAGCAGTTCTTC. The chain employs TRBV7-9 and TRBJ2-1; 7 bases match TRBD2. J gave up 8 bases and V 5 bases, and 18 bases lay outside the gene matches. This CDR3 comprises 17 residues. Germline V gene lookup returns CDR1 SEHNR and CDR2 FQNEAQ (reference sequence). The variable domain in full, completed from reference TRBV7-9 and TRBJ2-1, reads DTGVSQNPRHKITKRGQNVTFRCDPISEHNRLYWYRQTLGQGPEFLTYFQNEAQLEKSRLLSDRFSAERPKGSFSTLEIQRTEQGDSAMYLCASSPRGLSVVIDEQFFGPGTRLTVL.

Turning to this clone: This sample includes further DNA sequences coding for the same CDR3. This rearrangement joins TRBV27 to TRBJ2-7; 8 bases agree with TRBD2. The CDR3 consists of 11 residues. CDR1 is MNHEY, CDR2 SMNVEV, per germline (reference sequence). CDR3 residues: CASGSSYEQYF. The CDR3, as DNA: TGTGCAAGCGGGAGCTCCTACGAGCAGTACTTC.

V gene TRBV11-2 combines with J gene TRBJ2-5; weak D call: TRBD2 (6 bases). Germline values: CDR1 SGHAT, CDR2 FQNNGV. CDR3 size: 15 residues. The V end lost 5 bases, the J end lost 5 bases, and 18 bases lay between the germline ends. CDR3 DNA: TGTGCCAGCAGCGAAGAGGCAGGAGGGACGGAGACCCAGTACTTC. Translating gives CASSEEAGGTETQYF.

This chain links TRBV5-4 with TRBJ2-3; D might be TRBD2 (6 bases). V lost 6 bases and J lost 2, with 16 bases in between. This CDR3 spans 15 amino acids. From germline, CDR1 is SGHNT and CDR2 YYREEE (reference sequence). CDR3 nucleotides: TGTGCCAGCACCCTCATTTCTAGCGTCACAGATACGCAGTATTTT. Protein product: CASTLISSVTDTQYF. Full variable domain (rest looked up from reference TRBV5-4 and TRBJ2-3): ETGVTQSPTHLIKTRGQQVTLRCSSQSGHNTVSWYQQALGQGPQFIFQYYREEENGRGNFPPRFSGLQFPNYSSELNVNALELDDSALYLCASTLISSVTDTQYFGPGTRLTVL.

DNA for the CDR3: TGCGCCAGCAGCTTGGAAAGGGGTAATGAGCAGTTCTTC. Its protein is CASSLERGNEQFF. The chain carries TRBV5-1 and TRBJ2-1, with D possibly TRBD1 on 5 matching bases. The CDR3 runs to 13 residues. V shed 0 bases and J shed 7 bases, with 8 bases lying between them. Germline loops: CDR1 SGHRS, CDR2 YFSETQ.

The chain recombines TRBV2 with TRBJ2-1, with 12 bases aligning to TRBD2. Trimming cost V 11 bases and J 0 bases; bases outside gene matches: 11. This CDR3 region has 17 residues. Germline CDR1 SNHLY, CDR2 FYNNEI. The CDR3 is CASLTSGGRGSYNEQFF. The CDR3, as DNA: TGTGCCTCTCTGACTAGCGGGGGCCGGGGCTCCTACAATGAGCAGTTCTTC.

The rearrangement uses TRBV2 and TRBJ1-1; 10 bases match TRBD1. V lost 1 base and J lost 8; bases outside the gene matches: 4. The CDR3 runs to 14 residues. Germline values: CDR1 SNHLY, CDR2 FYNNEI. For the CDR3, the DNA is TGTGCCAGCAGTGAAGGACAGGGGGCCTGGGAAGCTTTCTTT. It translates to CASSEGQGAWEAFF.

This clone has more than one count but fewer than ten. The CDR3 spells CAISASPSGEQYF. The CDR3 nucleotides are TGTGCCATCAGTGCGAGTCCGAGTGGCGAGCAGTACTTC. The chain joins TRBV10-3 to TRBJ2-7; no clear D gene. V was clipped by 4 bases and J by 6 bases, with 13 bases between them. The CDR3 spans 13 residues. Per germline, CDR1 ENHRY and CDR2 SYGVKD.

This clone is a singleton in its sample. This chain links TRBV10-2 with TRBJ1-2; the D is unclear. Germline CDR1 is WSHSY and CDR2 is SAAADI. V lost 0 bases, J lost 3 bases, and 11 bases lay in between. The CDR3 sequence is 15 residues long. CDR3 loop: CASSESRELDYGYTF. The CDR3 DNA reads TGCGCCAGCAGTGAGTCGAGGGAACTGGACTATGGCTACACCTTC.

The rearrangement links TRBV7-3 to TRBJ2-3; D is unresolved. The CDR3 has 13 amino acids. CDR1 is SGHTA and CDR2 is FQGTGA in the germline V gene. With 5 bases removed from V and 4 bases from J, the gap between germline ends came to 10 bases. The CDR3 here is CASSPDWADTQYF. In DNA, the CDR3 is TGTGCCAGCAGCCCAGACTGGGCAGATACGCAGTATTTT. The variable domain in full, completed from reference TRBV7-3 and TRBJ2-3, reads GAGVSQTPSNKVTEKGKYVELRCDPISGHTALYWYRQSLGQGPEFLIYFQGTGAADDSGLPNDRFFAVRPEGSVSTLKIQRTERGDSAVYLCASSPDWADTQYFGPGTRLTVL.

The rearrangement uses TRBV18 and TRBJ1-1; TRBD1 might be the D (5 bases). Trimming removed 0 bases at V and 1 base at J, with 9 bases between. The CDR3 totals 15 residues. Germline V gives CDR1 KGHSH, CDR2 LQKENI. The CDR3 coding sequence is TGTGCCAGCTCACCACCCCCGACAGAGAACACTGAAGCTTTCTTT. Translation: CASSPPPTENTEAFF.

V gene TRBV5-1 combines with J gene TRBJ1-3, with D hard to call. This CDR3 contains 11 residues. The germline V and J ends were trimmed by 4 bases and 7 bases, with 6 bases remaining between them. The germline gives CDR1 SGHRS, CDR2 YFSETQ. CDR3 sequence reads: CASSELNTIYF. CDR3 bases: TGCGCCAGCAGCGAGTTGAACACCATATATTTT.

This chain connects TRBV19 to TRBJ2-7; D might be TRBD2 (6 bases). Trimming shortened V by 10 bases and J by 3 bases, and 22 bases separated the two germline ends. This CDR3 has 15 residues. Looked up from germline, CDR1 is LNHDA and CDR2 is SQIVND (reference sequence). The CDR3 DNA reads TGTGCCACCAAAGGGTCCGCGGGAAACTACTACGAGCAGTACTTC. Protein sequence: CATKGSAGNYYEQYF.

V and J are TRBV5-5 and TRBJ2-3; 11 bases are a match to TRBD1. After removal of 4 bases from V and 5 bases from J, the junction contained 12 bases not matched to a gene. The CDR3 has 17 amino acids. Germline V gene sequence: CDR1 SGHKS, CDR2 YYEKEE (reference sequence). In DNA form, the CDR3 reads TGTGCCAGCAGCGTCCGACCCGGGACAGGGGGAATAGATACGCAGTATTTT. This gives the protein CASSVRPGTGGIDTQYF.

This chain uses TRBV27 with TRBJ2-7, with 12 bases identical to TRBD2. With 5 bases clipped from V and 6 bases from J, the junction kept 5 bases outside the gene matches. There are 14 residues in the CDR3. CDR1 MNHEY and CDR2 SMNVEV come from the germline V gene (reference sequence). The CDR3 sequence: CASSRLAGVGEQYF. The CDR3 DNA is TGTGCCAGCAGTCGACTAGCGGGAGTAGGCGAGCAGTACTTC.

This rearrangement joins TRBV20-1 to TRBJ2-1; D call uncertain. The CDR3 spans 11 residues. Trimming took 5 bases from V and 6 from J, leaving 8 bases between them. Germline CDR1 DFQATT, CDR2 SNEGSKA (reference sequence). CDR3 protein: CSAPRGNEQFF. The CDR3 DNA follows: TGCAGTGCTCCAAGAGGCAATGAGCAGTTCTTC.

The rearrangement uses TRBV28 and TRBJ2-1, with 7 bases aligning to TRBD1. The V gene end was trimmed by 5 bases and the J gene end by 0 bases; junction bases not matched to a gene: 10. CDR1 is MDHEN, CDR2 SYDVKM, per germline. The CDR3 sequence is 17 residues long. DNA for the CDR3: TGTGCCAGCAGTGGCTACAGGGGCGCAGTCTCCTACAATGAGCAGTTCTTC. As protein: CASSGYRGAVSYNEQFF.

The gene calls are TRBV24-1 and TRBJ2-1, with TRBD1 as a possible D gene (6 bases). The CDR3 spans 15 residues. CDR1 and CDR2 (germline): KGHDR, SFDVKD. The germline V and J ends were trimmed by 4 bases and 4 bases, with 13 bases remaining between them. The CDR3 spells CATSDRTEKYNEQFF. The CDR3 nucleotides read TGTGCCACCAGTGACAGGACAGAGAAATACAATGAGCAGTTCTTC.